Following are 26 T cell receptor beta chains from one sample sequenced in a study of cytomegalovirus exposure and HLA in healthy donors. PCR primers comprised 60 Vbeta and 13 Jbeta primers. Data came from immunoSEQ multiplex PCR; TCRdb stores just in-frame clones and leaves some out. Seen here are around 100,000 clones, 75% to 85% observed once, and the top ten hold 4.1%. The sample taken for sequencing was PBMCs. The receptors shown here come from a female donor in good health and CMV-seropositive.

Only one count was recorded for this clone. The CDR3 DNA follows: TGTGCCAGCAGTTACTCGCCGCGGGATGGGTCCGAGCAGTACTTC. Translation gives CASSYSPRDGSEQYF. The chain employs TRBV6-6 and TRBJ2-7, with D maybe TRBD2 (6 bases). V was pared by 0 bases and J by 6 bases, with 15 bases between. The germline V gene encodes CDR1 MNHNY and CDR2 SVGAGI (reference sequence). The CDR3 length is 15 residues.

This rearrangement joins TRBV29-1 to TRBJ2-1; 7 nucleotides agree with TRBD2. V lost 5 bases and J lost 6; bases outside the gene matches: 7. This CDR3 has 13 amino acids. The germline V gene has CDR1 SQVTM and CDR2 ANQGSEA. The CDR3 reads CSVLSGMSNEQFF. CDR3 bases: TGCAGCGTTCTCAGCGGGATGTCCAATGAGCAGTTCTTC.

In DNA, the CDR3 is TGTGCCAGCAGCCTCTTGAGGCAGGGGCAGGAGACCCAGTACTTC. Its protein product is CASSLLRQGQETQYF. The rearrangement joins TRBV6-5 to TRBJ2-5, with TRBD1 as a possible D gene (6 bases). Trimming removed 6 bases from V and 5 bases from J, with 19 bases in between. The CDR3 runs to 15 residues. Germline-derived CDR1 and CDR2 are MNHEY and SVGAGI.

The V and J genes are TRBV5-5 and TRBJ2-3; 11 bases align to TRBD2. Germline CDR1 reads SGHKS; CDR2 reads YYEKEE (reference sequence). The CDR3 sequence is 17 residues long. V was clipped by 4 bases and J by 6 bases; unmatched bases: 13. The CDR3 here is CASSRLKLAGAADTQYF. The DNA for the CDR3 is TGTGCCAGCAGCCGCCTTAAACTAGCGGGGGCAGCGGATACGCAGTATTTT.

This chain uses TRBV21-1 with TRBJ1-1. TRBV21-1 is described as a pseudogene. The CDR3 has 15 amino acids. The CDR3 DNA reads as TGTGCCAGCAGCGCCTCGGGAGGTCAAAACACTGAAGCTTTCTTT. Protein sequence: CASSASGGQNTEAFF.

V gene TRBV2 combines with J gene TRBJ1-5; D is possibly TRBD1 (5 bases). CDR1 and CDR2 (germline): SNHLY, FYNNEI. CDR3 length: 14 amino acids. Trimming shortened V by 4 bases and J by 5 bases, and 12 bases separated the two germline ends. The CDR3 loop is CASSGWAGHQPQHF. The CDR3 DNA is TGTGCCAGCAGTGGATGGGCAGGGCATCAGCCCCAGCATTTT. Full variable domain (outside the CDR3, taken from reference TRBV2 and TRBJ1-5): EPEVTQTPSHQVTQMGQEVILRCVPISNHLYFYWYRQILGQKVEFLVSFYNNEISEKSEIFDDQFSVERPDGSNFTLKIRSTKLEDSAMYFCASSGWAGHQPQHFGDGTRLSIL.

This clone was recorded once. The CDR3 sequence: CASTRDSSNTEAFF. The CDR3 coding sequence is TGTGCCAGCACCCGGGACAGTTCGAACACTGAAGCTTTCTTT. V and J are TRBV6-5 and TRBJ1-1, with TRBD1 matching 7 bases. Germline V gives CDR1 MNHEY, CDR2 SVGAGI. Unmatched junction bases numbered 6, after V lost 7 bases and J lost 1 base. CDR3 length: 14 residues.

The V gene is TRBV4-1, the J gene TRBJ1-2; D is uncertain. This CDR3 is built from 14 residues. Trimming removed 0 bases at V and 8 bases at J, with 13 bases between. Germline lookup yields CDR1 MGHRA and CDR2 YSYEKL. As DNA, the CDR3 is TGCGCCAGCAGCCAAGATCTTCCTTTGGAGGGCTACACCTTC. This sequence encodes CASSQDLPLEGYTF.

The gene calls are TRBV7-2 and TRBJ2-7; 12 nucleotides align to TRBD2. The CDR3 sequence is 14 residues long. Germline V CDR1 and CDR2: SGHTA, FQGNSA. V was clipped by 1 base and J by 12 bases; unmatched bases: 7. CDR3 nucleotides: TGTGCCAGCAGCTTAGGGCTAGCGGGGGGGAGTGCGTACTTC. Its translation: CASSLGLAGGSAYF.

This chain connects TRBV7-8 to TRBJ2-7, with a tentative D call TRBD2 (5 bases). The germline gives CDR1 SGHVS, CDR2 FQNEAQ. The CDR3 has 16 amino acids. The V end lost 2 bases, the J end lost 3 bases, and 17 bases lay between the germline ends. The CDR3 protein is CASSLRAVTAGYEQYF. CDR3 in DNA: TGTGCCAGCAGCTTAAGGGCGGTGACCGCGGGCTACGAGCAGTACTTC. The full variable domain, rest sourced from reference TRBV7-8 and TRBJ2-7, is GAGVSQSPRYKVAKRGQDVALRCDPISGHVSLFWYQQALGQGPEFLTYFQNEAQLDKSGLPSDRFFAERPEGSVSTLKIQRTQQEDSAVYLCASSLRAVTAGYEQYFGPGTRLTVT.

This rearrangement joins TRBV11-2 to TRBJ1-6; D unresolved. The CDR3 has 14 residues. V lost 2 bases and J 7 bases, leaving 9 bases between the germline ends. Germline lookup yields CDR1 SGHAT and CDR2 FQNNGV. Here the CDR3 DNA reads TGTGCCAGCAGCTTAATACCGGTAAATTCACCCCTCCACTTT. Residues: CASSLIPVNSPLHF.

The J gene is TRBJ1-4, the V gene TRBV7-9; possible D gene TRBD1, 6 bases. V was trimmed by 6 bases and J by 0 bases, leaving 11 bases between them. The CDR3 has 15 amino acids. Germline V gene sequence: CDR1 SEHNR, CDR2 FQNEAQ (reference sequence). The CDR3 loop is CASSFGQSTNEKLFF. The DNA of the CDR3 is TGTGCCAGCAGTTTTGGACAGTCAACTAATGAAAAACTGTTTTTT.

The gene calls are TRBV10-3 and TRBJ2-1; TRBD1 aligns across 7 bases. The CDR3 runs 15 residues. The J segment lost 0 bases and the V segment lost 3 bases, leaving 2 bases of the junction unmatched. Germline CDR1 ENHRY, CDR2 SYGVKD. The CDR3 DNA reads TGTGCCATCAGTGATAGGGACAGCTCCTACAATGAGCAGTTCTTC. As protein: CAISDRDSSYNEQFF.

This chain joins TRBV6-1 and TRBJ2-1; weak D call: TRBD2 (6 bases). Trimming removed 2 bases at V and 6 bases at J, with 14 bases between. Germline loops: CDR1 MNHNS, CDR2 SASEGT. The CDR3 runs 15 residues. The CDR3 spells CASSENAGLGNEQFF. CDR3 nucleotide sequence: TGTGCCAGCAGTGAAAATGCGGGACTGGGCAATGAGCAGTTCTTC.

The chain combines TRBV5-1 with TRBJ1-1; D perhaps matches TRBD1 (6 bases). The CDR3 runs 15 residues. Trimming stripped 4 bases from V and 1 base from J, with 14 bases between. The germline V gene has CDR1 SGHRS and CDR2 YFSETQ. The CDR3 DNA is TGCGCCAGCAGCGGGACCGGGACACCGAACACTGAAGCTTTCTTT. Translated: CASSGTGTPNTEAFF.

The chain employs TRBV7-8 and TRBJ2-5; TRBD1 agrees at 8 bases. V lost 3 bases to trimming and J lost 5 bases; unmatched junction nucleotides: 8. This CDR3 has 15 amino acids. Germline CDR1 SGHVS, CDR2 FQNEAQ. DNA of the CDR3: TGTGCCAGCAGCTTTTACAGGGGGGAAGGGGAGACCCAGTACTTC. Residues: CASSFYRGEGETQYF. Filled out from reference TRBV7-8 and TRBJ2-5, the complete variable domain reads GAGVSQSPRYKVAKRGQDVALRCDPISGHVSLFWYQQALGQGPEFLTYFQNEAQLDKSGLPSDRFFAERPEGSVSTLKIQRTQQEDSAVYLCASSFYRGEGETQYFGPGTRLLVL.

In DNA, the CDR3 is TGTGCCAGCAGACTTACAGGGGCCACTGAAGCTTTCTTT. Amino acid sequence: CASRLTGATEAFF. This chain joins TRBV6-6 and TRBJ1-1, with TRBD1 matching 7 bases. Germline loops: CDR1 MNHNY, CDR2 SVGAGI (reference sequence). With 6 bases clipped from V and 4 bases from J, the junction kept 5 bases outside the gene matches. The CDR3 is 13 residues long.

Here the CDR3 reads CASSPVDSYYGYTF. The DNA for the CDR3 is TGCGCCAGCAGCCCCGTCGACAGCTACTATGGCTACACCTTC. The chain joins TRBV5-1 to TRBJ1-2, with D possibly TRBD1 on 5 matching bases. V dropped 4 bases and J dropped 3 bases, with 13 bases sitting between them. The CDR3 totals 14 residues. Germline CDR1 and CDR2: SGHRS and YFSETQ.

The V gene is TRBV7-9, the J gene TRBJ2-1, with TRBD2 matching 9 bases. The germline CDR1 and CDR2 sequences are SEHNR and FQNEAQ (reference sequence). The CDR3 is made up of 14 amino acids. The V gene end was trimmed by 3 bases and the J gene end by 10 bases; junction bases not matched to a gene: 7. The CDR3 is CASSLASGVWEQFF. CDR3 nucleotide sequence: TGTGCCAGCAGCTTGGCTAGCGGGGTTTGGGAGCAGTTCTTC.

The genes are TRBV4-3 and TRBJ1-3; perhaps TRBD1 as D (5 bases). The CDR3 extends over 15 amino acids. Trimming stripped 1 base from V and 6 bases from J, with 13 bases between. Germline V gene data show CDR1 as LGHNA and CDR2 as YSLEER. CDR3 sequence: CASSQGGLGENTIYF. Written as DNA, the CDR3 is TGCGCCAGCAGCCAAGGGGGACTGGGTGAAAACACCATATATTTT.

About this clone: A read error may produce the germline difference seen at one junction end. As DNA, the CDR3 is TGTTCCAGCAGCTTAGGCCTGCGGGGGAGCTACAATGAGCAGTTCTTC. As protein: CSSSLGLRGSYNEQFF. The V gene is TRBV7-9, the J gene TRBJ2-1; TRBD2 matches at 7 bases. Germline-derived CDR1 and CDR2 are SEHNR and FQNEAQ (reference sequence). The CDR3 runs 16 residues.

The chain employs TRBV7-2 and TRBJ2-7; 7 bases are shared with TRBD2. With V trimmed by 5 bases and J by 0 bases, 4 bases remained unmatched. Per germline, CDR1 SGHTA and CDR2 FQGNSA. This CDR3 region has 14 residues. CDR3 sequence (DNA): TGTGCCAGCAGCCAAGTAGCGGGCTCCTACGAGCAGTACTTC. Translating it yields CASSQVAGSYEQYF.

The V gene is TRBV5-6, the J gene TRBJ1-6, with a tentative D call TRBD1 (5 bases). This CDR3 region has 14 residues. The V and J ends lost 0 bases and 7 bases respectively, with 8 bases between them. Germline V gene data show CDR1 as SGHDT and CDR2 as YYEEEE. The CDR3 DNA is TGTGCCAGCAGCTTGGACAGGACGAATTCACCCCTCCACTTT. It encodes CASSLDRTNSPLHF. The full variable domain, its missing parts supplied by reference TRBV5-6 and TRBJ1-6, is DAGVTQSPTHLIKTRGQQVTLRCSPKSGHDTVSWYQQALGQGPQFIFQYYEEEERQRGNFPDRFSGHQFPNYSSELNVNALLLGDSALYLCASSLDRTNSPLHFGNGTRLTVT.

The chain employs TRBV7-2 and TRBJ2-7, with D possibly being TRBD2 (5 bases). V dropped 5 bases and J dropped 1 base, with 27 bases sitting between them. This CDR3 comprises 19 residues. CDR1 is SGHTA and CDR2 is FQGNSA in the germline V gene. For the CDR3, the DNA is TGTGCCAGCAGCCCCCGGACTTGGACCGTCCTTAAAGGGTCCTACGAGCAGTACTTC. Translating gives CASSPRTWTVLKGSYEQYF.

This clone was seen more than once but under ten times. The chain combines TRBV19 with TRBJ1-2, with a possible D match to TRBD1 (6 bases). This CDR3 has 13 amino acids. Germline CDR1 is LNHDA and CDR2 is SQIVND (reference sequence). V lost 4 bases to trimming and J lost 4 bases, with 10 bases between them. As DNA, the CDR3 is TGTGCCAGTAGTACCGACAGGCTCTATGGCTACACCTTC. Protein: CASSTDRLYGYTF.

The V and J genes are TRBV19 and TRBJ1-5; D uncertain. CDR3 length equals 12 residues. The germline CDR1 and CDR2 sequences are LNHDA and SQIVND (reference sequence). V lost 6 bases to trimming and J lost 7 bases, with 10 bases between them. CDR3 protein: CASSTGRQPQHF. DNA for the CDR3: TGTGCCAGTAGCACCGGGAGACAGCCCCAGCATTTT. Variable domain in full (rest from reference TRBV19 and TRBJ1-5): DGGITQSPKYLFRKEGQNVTLSCEQNLNHDAMYWYRQDPGQGLRLIYYSQIVNDFQKGDIAEGYSVSREKKESFPLTVTSAQKNPTAFYLCASSTGRQPQHFGDGTRLSIL.